This is a list of T cell receptor beta chains from one sample in a study of T cell repertoires in aging, cancer and after chemotherapy. TCRdb reprocessed the multiplex PCR reads with MiXCR, giving one entry per CDR3 protein. The sample holds under 10,000 distinct CDR3 sequences, 30% to 40% seen once. Sequenced material: blood. These receptor sequences come from a human donor in good health. Each CDR3 is given with its conserved first and last residue. The D gene is left open where the match is weak. Not every row has a clone size; where given, it reads once, few, many or a size class.

cdr3_nt	cdr3_aa	d_call	clone_size	v_call	j_call
TGCAGTGCTTCCCTTGCGGCCTCTGGGGCCAACGTCCTGACTTTC	CSASLAASGANVLTF	-	medium-sized	TRBV20-1	TRBJ2-6
TGCAGCGTTCAGGACTATGGCTACACCTTC	CSVQDYGYTF	-	large	TRBV29-1	TRBJ1-2
TGTGCCAGCAGTTGGGGAGGATACACCGGGGAGCTGTTTTTT	CASSWGGYTGELFF	-	-	TRBV12-3/TRBV12-4	TRBJ2-2
TGTGCCAGCAGTGCTACGGGAGCAGAAACCTCTAATGAAAAACTGTTTTTT	CASSATGAETSNEKLFF	-	few	TRBV28	TRBJ1-4
TGCAGCGTCGGGGAGGGGGCTGGCTACACCTTC	CSVGEGAGYTF	TRBD1	-	TRBV29-1	TRBJ1-2
TGTGCCAGCAGTGTAACAGAGTCCTACGAGCAGTACTTC	CASSVTESYEQYF	-	-	TRBV6-6	TRBJ2-7
TGTGCCAGTACCACAGTCGGGGGGGCCTATAGCAATCAGCCCCAGCATTTT	CASTTVGGAYSNQPQHF	-	-	TRBV19	TRBJ1-5
TGCAGTGCTAGAGCACCGGGCGTCAGCACAGATACGCAGTATTTT	CSARAPGVSTDTQYF	-	few	TRBV20-1	TRBJ2-3
TGTGCCAGCAGCGCCCGGGTCCTAAAGGGAGAAGCTTTCTTT	CASSARVLKGEAFF	-	-	TRBV7-2	TRBJ1-1
TGTGCCAGCAGCTTGGGTAACTGGGCGGATGGCTACACCTTC	CASSLGNWADGYTF	-	few	TRBV5-6	TRBJ1-2
TGCAGTGCTTCGCAGGGCCCTGTATCACCCCTCCACTTT	CSASQGPVSPLHF	-	few	TRBV20-1	TRBJ1-6
TGTGCCAGCAGACAGGGGGAGAATGAGCAGTTCTTC	CASRQGENEQFF	TRBD1	-	TRBV28	TRBJ2-1
TGCGCCAGCCTCCCCCGCGGAGTATACAATGAGCAGTTCTTC	CASLPRGVYNEQFF	-	-	TRBV10-1	TRBJ2-1
TGCAGCGTTTCTCCGGGACAGGGTATCTACGAGCAGTACTTC	CSVSPGQGIYEQYF	TRBD1	once	TRBV29-1	TRBJ2-7
TGTGCCAGTAGTCTGGGTCGAAACACTGAAGCTTTCTTT	CASSLGRNTEAFF	-	-	TRBV19	TRBJ1-1
TGTGCCAGCAGCTCGGAGAGGGTCGATGAGCAGTTCTTC	CASSSERVDEQFF	-	few	TRBV7-2	TRBJ2-1
TGCGCCACCATAACGGGACAGGGGAACTATGGCTACACCTTC	CATITGQGNYGYTF	TRBD1	few	TRBV10-1	TRBJ1-2
TGCAGTGCGGAGAGGATCGGGGCCAGCAGCTCCTACAATGAGCAGTTCTTC	CSAERIGASSSYNEQFF	-	few	TRBV20-1	TRBJ2-1
TGTGCCAGCAGCGACCTGCCGGGACAGGGGACTGGAAACACCATATATTTT	CASSDLPGQGTGNTIYF	TRBD1	-	TRBV6-6	TRBJ1-3
TGTGCCAGCAGTTTATCGGGGACGGCTGAAACCAACTATGGCTACACCTTC	CASSLSGTAETNYGYTF	-	-	TRBV28	TRBJ1-2
TGTGCCAGCAGCTTGACCGGTACAGGGTGGACCCAGTACTTC	CASSLTGTGWTQYF	-	-	TRBV7-2	TRBJ2-5
TGTGCCAGCAGCTTGGTTGGAGCAGGCCAAGAGACCCAGTACTTC	CASSLVGAGQETQYF	-	few	TRBV5-5	TRBJ2-5
TGCGCCAGCAGCCCGCGGACAGGGGCCGTAAAAGGGGAGCTGTTTTTT	CASSPRTGAVKGELFF	TRBD1	-	TRBV4-3	TRBJ2-2
TGTGCCACCAGCAGAGATATTCGGCAGGGACCGATGGGCTACACCTTC	CATSRDIRQGPMGYTF	-	few	TRBV15	TRBJ1-2
TGTGCCAGCAGCTTGGGCACTAACTATGGCTACACCTTC	CASSLGTNYGYTF	-	-	TRBV5-5	TRBJ1-2
TGTGCCAGCAGTTTAGGAAAGGGCGAGCAGTACTTC	CASSLGKGEQYF	-	-	TRBV27	TRBJ2-7
TGCAGTGCTACGGGACAGGGGGACCCCAGTTTCTTC	CSATGQGDPSFF	TRBD1	few	TRBV20-1	TRBJ2-5
TGTGCCAGCTCACCTCCGGAGTTTGGCAATCAGCCCCAGCATTTT	CASSPPEFGNQPQHF	-	-	TRBV18	TRBJ1-5
TGTGCCAGCAGCTTGGATGTGAACACTGAAGCTTTCTTT	CASSLDVNTEAFF	-	few	TRBV7-9	TRBJ1-1
TGTGCCAGCAGTGAGGGTACTAGCACAGATACGCAGTATTTT	CASSEGTSTDTQYF	-	-	TRBV6-4	TRBJ2-3
TGTGCCAGTAGGAGCAGGAACGGGGCCACAGATACGCAGTATTTT	CASRSRNGATDTQYF	-	-	TRBV19	TRBJ2-3
TGTGCCAGCAGCCTTGGCGGTTACTACGGGTGGCAGTACTTC	CASSLGGYYGWQYF	-	-	TRBV7-9	TRBJ2-7
TGCAGTGCTGTGACTAGCGGGGGACAAGATACGCAGTATTTT	CSAVTSGGQDTQYF	TRBD2	few	TRBV20-1	TRBJ2-3
TGTGCCAGCAGCTTAGTACCCGGGGGCGCCTATAATTCACCCCTCCACTTT	CASSLVPGGAYNSPLHF	-	-	TRBV7-2	TRBJ1-6
TGCAGTGCAGTCCCGGGACAGGGATACAATGAGCAGTTCTTC	CSAVPGQGYNEQFF	TRBD1	-	TRBV20-1	TRBJ2-1
TGCAGTGCTAGAGATCTTTGGGGGTTAGCTTTCTTT	CSARDLWGLAFF	-	-	TRBV20-1	TRBJ1-1
TGTGCCAGCAGTTACTATAAGGGACTAGCGGGCCCCACCGGGGAGCTGTTTTTT	CASSYYKGLAGPTGELFF	TRBD2	-	TRBV6-2/TRBV6-3	TRBJ2-2
TGTGCCATCAGTGATGTGGCGGATAATAACTATGGCTACACCTTC	CAISDVADNNYGYTF	-	few	TRBV10-3	TRBJ1-2
TGTGCCACCGCATCTGTCGGCAATGAGCAGTTCTTC	CATASVGNEQFF	-	few	TRBV24-1	TRBJ2-1
TGCGCCAGCAGCACCGGGACAGGCCATGAAAAACTGTTTTTT	CASSTGTGHEKLFF	TRBD1	few	TRBV5-1	TRBJ1-4
TGTGCCAGCAGCCCACGGACTAGCTGGGAGACCCAGTACTTC	CASSPRTSWETQYF	TRBD2	-	TRBV5-8	TRBJ2-5
TGTGCCAGCATCAGAAATGAAAAACTGTTTTTT	CASIRNEKLFF	-	-	TRBV7-4	TRBJ1-4
TGTGCCAGCTGGCAGGGGGACACCGGGGAGCTGTTTTTT	CASWQGDTGELFF	TRBD1	-	TRBV6-5	TRBJ2-2
TGCGCCAGCAGCTACAGGGGAAGGAGAACTGAAGCTTTCTTT	CASSYRGRRTEAFF	TRBD1	few	TRBV4-3	TRBJ1-1
TGTGCCAGCGGATTGCGGGACAGGGGAACAATCGGGGAGCTGTTTTTT	CASGLRDRGTIGELFF	TRBD1	medium-sized	TRBV6-6	TRBJ2-2